This T cell receptor beta chain was obtained from a study of blood T cell repertoires in COVID-19. Study summary: PBMCs, B-cell-depleted T cells, or T cells provided the cDNA or gDNA that made up the material.

The J segment lost 7 bases and the V segment lost 5 bases, leaving 9 bases of the junction unmatched. This CDR3 comprises 15 residues. In germline, CDR1 is LNHDA, CDR2 SQIVND (reference sequence). Methods used by the authors: Reference gene primer amplification yielded estimated nucleated cell counts. The method was immunoSEQ multiplex PCR; TCRdb's version includes in-frame clones alone and lacks a portion of them. V and J calls and clone size are as listed in that table; D and trimming were resolved from the DNA. Among 200,000 to 250,000 clones listed, roughly four fifths were seen once. The sequencing sample was made of PBMCs or T cells enriched from blood (not recorded which). V is TRBV19 and J is TRBJ2-2; 8 bases are shared with TRBD1. The origin of this receptor is a woman aged 55-70 years who had recovered from COVID-19. The CDR3 region has the DNA TGTGCCAGTAGTCCTATGACAGGGGCAATCGGGGAGCTGTTTTTT. It specifies CASSPMTGAIGELFF.